The 19 T cell receptor beta chains below were found in one sample sequenced in a study of blood T cell repertoires in COVID-19. Method: immunoSEQ multiplex PCR; TCRdb's copy keeps in-frame clones and lacks some. The profile shows 60,000 to 80,000 clones, more than 70% of them singletons. The sample was peripheral blood. The receptors were gathered from a man aged 45-65 years with active COVID-19.

The chain has TRBV5-1 and TRBJ1-2, with 8 nucleotides matching TRBD1. CDR1 and CDR2 from the germline V gene are SGHRS and YFSETQ. The CDR3 totals 14 residues. DNA for the CDR3: TGCTGCAGCGGAACGGGGACAGGCGGACTTGGCTACACCTTC. Translation: CCSGTGTGGLGYTF.

The chain uses TRBV7-9 and TRBJ2-2; a weak D match, TRBD2 (5 bases). The length of the CDR3 is 17 residues. Germline values: CDR1 SEHNR, CDR2 FQNEAQ (reference sequence). V lost 2 bases and J 6 bases, leaving 19 bases between the germline ends. The CDR3 protein is CASSLYMSTRVAGELFF. In DNA, the CDR3 is TGTGCCAGCAGCTTATATATGAGCACGAGGGTGGCCGGGGAGCTGTTTTTT.

The chain employs TRBV18 and TRBJ2-1, with 7 bases lining up with TRBD2. Germline CDR1 and CDR2: KGHSH and LQKENI. This CDR3 has 16 amino acids. With V trimmed by 2 bases and J by 0 bases, 4 bases remained unmatched. The DNA of the CDR3 is TGTGCCAGCTCACCAGATTCTAGCGGCTCCTACAATGAGCAGTTCTTC. Protein: CASSPDSSGSYNEQFF.

The chain carries TRBV6-1 and TRBJ1-5; 9 nucleotides match TRBD1. V lost 4 bases to trimming and J lost 2 bases; unmatched junction nucleotides: 6. The germline V gene has CDR1 MNHNS and CDR2 SASEGT. The CDR3 length is 16 residues. CDR3 amino acids: CASSAWGQGGNQPQHF. Here the CDR3 DNA reads TGTGCCAGCAGTGCATGGGGACAGGGAGGCAATCAGCCCCAGCATTTT.

The chain links TRBV6-6 to TRBJ2-7; 8 bases line up with TRBD1. The CDR3 has 15 residues. Unmatched junction bases numbered 6, after V lost 2 bases and J lost 3 bases. Germline CDR1 is MNHNY and CDR2 is SVGAGI (reference sequence). The chain's CDR3 is CASSYMAGGNYEQYF. CDR3 coding DNA: TGTGCCAGCAGTTACATGGCAGGGGGCAACTACGAGCAGTACTTC.

This sequence joins TRBV5-1 and TRBJ2-3; 10 bases map to TRBD2. Germline V gene sequence: CDR1 SGHRS, CDR2 YFSETQ. This CDR3 contains 18 residues. Germline trimming cut 2 bases from V and 3 bases from J; bases unmatched to any gene: 12. Here the CDR3 DNA reads TGCGCCAGCAGCTTCGGGACCTCTAGCGGGAGAGTAACAGATACGCAGTATTTT. It encodes CASSFGTSSGRVTDTQYF.

J is TRBJ1-5 and V is TRBV2, with 7 bases identical to TRBD1. The trim removed 4 bases at V and 0 bases at J, leaving 6 bases unmatched. The germline V gene encodes CDR1 SNHLY and CDR2 FYNNEI. CDR3 size: 16 residues. The chain's CDR3 is CASSALGTASNQPQHF. CDR3 coding DNA: TGTGCCAGCAGTGCCCTCGGGACAGCTAGCAATCAGCCCCAGCATTTT.

The genes are TRBV5-6 and TRBJ1-4; 12 bases line up with TRBD1. The germline CDR1 and CDR2 sequences are SGHDT and YYEEEE. The CDR3 totals 16 residues. V was pared by 1 base and J by 8 bases, with 6 bases of the junction left unmatched. For the CDR3, the DNA is TGTGCCAGCAGCTTGCTAGTTGGGACAGGGGGCGAAAAACTGTTTTTT. Translation: CASSLLVGTGGEKLFF.

This clone was picked up one time. This rearrangement joins TRBV13 to TRBJ2-3, with a possible D match to TRBD2 (5 bases). The ends were cut back, 4 bases at V and 0 bases at J, with 17 bases in the middle. CDR3 length: 17 residues. The V gene's germline CDR1 is PRHDT and CDR2 FYEKMQ (reference sequence). CDR3: CASSSRGGGSSTDTQYF. The CDR3 nucleotides are TGTGCCAGCAGCTCCCGGGGTGGAGGTTCTAGCACAGATACGCAGTATTTT.

This chain connects TRBV5-6 to TRBJ2-7, with TRBD2 as a possible D gene (6 bases). Per the germline V gene, CDR1 is SGHDT and CDR2 is YYEEEE. This CDR3 is 13 amino acids long. The V end was cut by 5 bases, the J end by 6 bases, with 15 bases between. This CDR3 is CASSPLGGGEQYF. DNA for the CDR3: TGTGCCAGCAGTCCCCTCGGGGGAGGCGAGCAGTACTTC.

This clone was detected only once. This chain connects TRBV7-9 to TRBJ1-2, with D uncertain. Trimming took 5 bases from V and 6 from J, leaving 16 bases between them. The germline V gene encodes CDR1 SEHNR and CDR2 FQNEAQ (reference sequence). The CDR3 length is 14 residues. CDR3 DNA: TGTGCCAGCAGCCCCGCAGCGGGGTTAAATGGCTACACCTTC. As protein: CASSPAAGLNGYTF.

The V gene is TRBV5-1, the J gene TRBJ2-3; TRBD2 aligns across 11 bases. This CDR3 is built from 16 residues. The germline V gene has CDR1 SGHRS and CDR2 YFSETQ. The V gene end was trimmed by 4 bases and the J gene end by 2 bases; junction bases not matched to a gene: 6. The CDR3 loop is CASSRRSGGDTDTQYF. The CDR3 DNA follows: TGCGCCAGCAGCCGCCGTAGCGGGGGGGACACAGATACGCAGTATTTT.

The chain combines TRBV2 with TRBJ1-6; 12 bases align to TRBD1. CDR1 and CDR2 from the germline V gene are SNHLY and FYNNEI. The J segment lost 8 bases and the V segment lost 7 bases, leaving 6 bases of the junction unmatched. The CDR3 sequence is 15 residues long. CDR3 coding DNA: TGTGCCAGCATTGGAGGGACAGGGGGCCATTCACCCCTCCACTTT. Amino acids: CASIGGTGGHSPLHF.

The chain combines TRBV7-2 with TRBJ1-2; a possible D gene is TRBD1 (5 bases). Germline CDR1 and CDR2: SGHTA and FQGNSA. Trimming shortened V by 5 bases and J by 7 bases, and 14 bases separated the two germline ends. The CDR3 length is 13 residues. CDR3: CASSVGPGVGYTF. For the CDR3, the DNA is TGTGCCAGCAGCGTTGGACCGGGGGTTGGCTACACCTTC. The variable domain in full, with the rest retrieved from reference TRBV7-2 and TRBJ1-2, is GAGVSQSPSNKVTEKGKDVELRCDPISGHTALYWYRQSLGQGLEFLIYFQGNSAPDKSGLPSDRFSAERTGGSVSTLTIQRTQQEDSAVYLCASSVGPGVGYTFGSGTRLTVV.

The CDR3 is CASSPSLGTGENEKLFF. CDR3 nucleotide sequence: TGTGCCAGCAGCCCCTCCTTAGGGACAGGGGAAAATGAAAAACTGTTTTTT. V usage is TRBV11-2 and J usage is TRBJ1-4, with 10 bases aligning to TRBD1. CDR1 is SGHAT and CDR2 is FQNNGV in the germline V gene. The junction had 11 bases not matched to a gene; V was cut back by 5 bases and J by 5 bases. CDR3 size: 17 residues.

This clone was counted a single time. The chain uses TRBV25-1 and TRBJ1-6; D unresolved. The V gene lost 4 bases and the J gene lost 6 bases, with 7 bases spanning the gap. This CDR3 contains 13 residues. The germline V gene has CDR1 MGHDK and CDR2 SYGVNS. CDR3 nucleotide sequence: TGTGCCAGCAGTGCTAAGCCTAATTCACCCCTCCACTTT. This sequence encodes CASSAKPNSPLHF.

The chain joins TRBV30 to TRBJ2-7; D may be TRBD2 (5 bases). In germline, CDR1 is GTSNPN, CDR2 SVGIG (reference sequence). This CDR3 is built from 14 residues. V was shortened by 4 bases and J by 3 bases, with 16 bases between the two germline ends. CDR3 sequence: CAWTPEERNYEQYF. CDR3 DNA sequence: TGTGCCTGGACCCCGGAGGAGCGGAACTACGAGCAGTACTTC.

CDR3 loop: CASSQAWGRAYEQYF. The CDR3 region has the DNA TGTGCCAGCAGCCAAGCTTGGGGCAGGGCTTACGAGCAGTACTTC. J is TRBJ2-7 and V is TRBV3-1 (or the pseudogene TRBV3-2), with D possibly matching TRBD1 (5 bases). CDR3 length: 15 residues. The V end was cut by 1 base, the J end by 4 bases, with 14 bases between. The V gene's germline CDR1 is LGHDT and CDR2 YNNKEL (reference sequence).

The chain employs TRBV6-2 or TRBV6-3 and TRBJ1-1, with 11 bases lining up with TRBD1. The CDR3 loop spans 16 amino acids. CDR1 MNHEY and CDR2 SVGEGT come from the germline V gene. With V trimmed by 6 bases and J by 0 bases, 6 bases remained unmatched. The CDR3 DNA reads TGTGCCAGCAGCACGGGACAGGGGGGGATGAACACTGAAGCTTTCTTT. Its protein is CASSTGQGGMNTEAFF.